This entry lists 23 T cell receptor beta chains sequenced from one sample in a study of regulatory T cells in long-lasting Graves disease. The time point is: newly diagnosed GD, antithyroid drugs for less than 3 months. Researchers made the TCR library from RNA that was extracted from PBMCs. Construction of TCR beta libraries relied on iRepertoire HTBI primers and on Arm-PCR targeting CDR3 regions. TCRdb processed the multiplex PCR reads anew with MiXCR; each CDR3 protein has one entry. The sample contains a few hundred thousand distinct CDR3 sequences, about 12% of which appear only once. The sample was also linked to a second study, of T cells in Graves' hyperthyroidism and ophthalmopathy.

Sequencing was performed on peripheral blood mononuclear cells (PBMCs), taken at new diagnosis, from a patient treated with antithyroid drugs. All receptors derive from a woman between 18 and 29 years old with Graves disease.

This clonotype was seen at least ten times. The genes are TRBV9 and TRBJ1-2, with D possibly TRBD1 on 5 matching bases. The CDR3 consists of 12 residues. Germline V gives CDR1 SGDLS, CDR2 YYNGEE. Trimming left V 4 bases short and J 8 bases short, with 12 bases between. The CDR3, as DNA: TGTGCCAGCAGCTACGGGGGTCGGGGCTACACCTTC. Its protein product is CASSYGGRGYTF.

With regard to this clonotype: This is likely an artifact of a read error, given a far larger clone one base away. The chain carries TRBV11-2 and TRBJ2-3; no clear D. Gene TRBJ2-1 matches the end of the DNA better, so the J call may be wrong. This CDR3 contains 15 residues. Germline values: CDR1 SGHAT, CDR2 FQNNGV. The CDR3 loop is CTSSLDLAEGHEQFF. The CDR3 DNA is TGTACCAGCAGCTTAGACCTGGCGGAAGGACATGAGCAGTTCTTC.

There are many counts of this clonotype. The J gene is TRBJ2-2, the V gene TRBV4-2; 11 nucleotides match TRBD1. This CDR3 contains 16 residues. V was clipped by 4 bases and J by 6 bases; unmatched bases: 7. Germline V gene lookup returns CDR1 LGHNA and CDR2 YNFKEQ. The CDR3 here is CASSPSGQGGAGELFF. The CDR3 bases are TGTGCCAGCAGCCCATCGGGACAGGGGGGGGCCGGGGAGCTGTTTTTT.

This clonotype has a count of ten or more. V usage is TRBV27 and J usage is TRBJ2-3, with D perhaps matching TRBD2 (5 bases). This CDR3 comprises 14 residues. The germline CDR1 and CDR2 sequences are MNHEY and SMNVEV (reference sequence). V was cut by 5 bases and J by 4 bases, with 13 bases left in between. CDR3 coding DNA: TGTGCCAGCAGTCCTGAGGAGGCCCCAGATACGCAGTATTTT. Its translation is CASSPEEAPDTQYF.

This clonotype has only a few counts. The V call is TRBV19, the J call TRBJ1-5; unclear D gene. The CDR3 contains 14 residues. The V gene's germline CDR1 is LNHDA and CDR2 SQIVND (reference sequence). Trimming left V 1 base short and J 7 bases short, with 11 bases between. CDR3 residues: CASSIAIFRQPQHF. The CDR3 region has the DNA TGTGCCAGTAGTATAGCCATTTTCAGGCAGCCCCAGCATTTT.

This clonotype has a count of ten or more. The chain links TRBV29-1 to TRBJ2-7; 8 nucleotides align to TRBD1. Germline V CDR1 and CDR2: SQVTM, ANQGSEA. Germline trimming cut 4 bases from V and 3 bases from J; bases unmatched to any gene: 38. The CDR3 runs to 24 residues. This chain's CDR3 is CSVATGERRTLLGAWASRHYEQYF. In DNA form, the CDR3 reads TGCAGCGTTGCGACAGGGGAAAGGCGGACCTTACTCGGAGCTTGGGCGAGCCGACACTACGAGCAGTACTTC.

The chain recombines TRBV30 with TRBJ1-2; 8 nucleotides agree with TRBD1. CDR3 length equals 15 residues. The germline gives CDR1 GTSNPN, CDR2 SVGIG (reference sequence). V shed 2 bases, J shed 8 bases, and the junction held 13 bases outside the gene matches. CDR3 sequence reads: CAWSPTGAPIKGYTF. Written as DNA, the CDR3 is TGTGCCTGGAGTCCGACAGGGGCCCCAATAAAAGGCTACACCTTC.

In this sample, this clonotype turned up many times. This chain connects TRBV3-1 to TRBJ1-2, with D possibly TRBD1 on 5 matching bases. Trimming shortened V by 2 bases and J by 5 bases, and 9 bases separated the two germline ends. The CDR3 loop spans 13 amino acids. Per the germline V gene, CDR1 is LGHDT and CDR2 is YNNKEL (reference sequence). CDR3: CASSQKGEYGYTF. The CDR3 nucleotides are TGTGCCAGCAGCCAAAAAGGGGAATATGGCTACACCTTC.

There are many counts of this clonotype. J is TRBJ2-3 and V is TRBV29-1, with D perhaps matching TRBD2 (6 bases). CDR1 SQVTM and CDR2 ANQGSEA come from the germline V gene. This CDR3 region has 15 residues. V was clipped by 2 bases and J by 3 bases, with 15 bases between them. CDR3: CSVEFGGVRTDTQYF. CDR3 bases: TGCAGCGTTGAATTCGGGGGAGTTCGGACAGATACGCAGTATTTT.

This clonotype was observed a single time. The chain joins TRBV30 to TRBJ1-4; TRBD1 matches 7 bases. The J segment lost 3 bases and the V segment lost 6 bases, leaving 1 base of the junction unmatched. The germline gives CDR1 GTSNPN, CDR2 SVGIG (reference sequence). CDR3 length: 12 residues. CDR3 protein: CACDRANEKLFF. CDR3 DNA sequence: TGTGCCTGTGACAGGGCTAATGAAAAACTGTTTTTT.

This clonotype was detected ten times or more. At one boundary the junction diverges from the germline segment, which might be a read error. CDR3 sequence reads: CASSLSAGRSLKYF. CDR3 sequence (DNA): TGTGCCAGCAGCCTATCAGCGGGACGTAGCCTAAAGTACTTC. The V call is TRBV7-8, the J call TRBJ2-1; TRBD2 agrees at 7 bases. This CDR3 is built from 14 residues. The V gene's germline CDR1 is SGHVS and CDR2 FQNEAQ.

At least ten counts were recorded for this clonotype. The chain employs TRBV12-3 or TRBV12-4 and TRBJ2-1; either TRBD1 or TRBD2 may fit D (6 bases each). The CDR3 has 12 residues. The V gene lost 2 bases and the J gene lost 8 bases, with 7 bases spanning the gap. The CDR3 sequence is CASSLRGHEQFF. CDR3 coding DNA: TGTGCCAGCAGTTTACGGGGGCATGAGCAGTTCTTC.

This clonotype was seen a few times. J is TRBJ2-5 and V is TRBV7-9, with D tentatively TRBD2 (5 bases). Germline loops: CDR1 SEHNR, CDR2 FQNEAQ (reference sequence). This CDR3 is 15 amino acids long. Trimming removed 5 bases at V and 1 base at J, with 14 bases between. In DNA, the CDR3 is TGTGCCAGCAGCCCTGAAACTAGGTTCCAAGAGACCCAGTACTTC. It encodes CASSPETRFQETQYF. Full variable domain (missing parts from reference TRBV7-9 and TRBJ2-5): DTGVSQNPRHKITKRGQNVTFRCDPISEHNRLYWYRQTLGQGPEFLTYFQNEAQLEKSRLLSDRFSAERPKGSFSTLEIQRTEQGDSAMYLCASSPETRFQETQYFGPGTRLLVL.

At least ten counts were recorded for this clonotype. The rearrangement uses TRBV6-2 or TRBV6-3 and TRBJ2-7; 8 positions agree with TRBD1. V gave up 7 bases and J gave up 4 bases; unmatched junction bases: 15. This CDR3 contains 16 residues. From germline, CDR1 is MNHEY and CDR2 SVGEGT. The CDR3 DNA sequence: TGTGCCAGCAACTACGGGACACCGGGACAGGCTTACGAGCAGTACTTC. Its protein is CASNYGTPGQAYEQYF.

The chain has TRBV19 and TRBJ2-2; 8 bases line up with TRBD2. Trimming took 1 base from V and 6 from J; bases not matched to a gene: 7. The CDR3 is 16 residues long. Germline lookup yields CDR1 LNHDA and CDR2 SQIVND (reference sequence). The DNA of the CDR3 is TGTGCCAGTAGTATAGTCCCCGGGAGGGCGGCCGGGGAGCTGTTTTTT. Amino acid sequence: CASSIVPGRAAGELFF.

This clonotype was observed many times. The chain has TRBV28 and TRBJ2-7; 10 positions agree with TRBD2. The CDR3 extends over 16 amino acids. V lost 4 bases to trimming and J lost 4 bases; unmatched junction nucleotides: 10. Germline CDR1 reads MDHEN; CDR2 reads SYDVKM. The CDR3 is CASSSDQLAGVYEQYF. The CDR3 nucleotides are TGTGCCAGCAGTTCGGATCAGCTAGCGGGAGTTTACGAGCAGTACTTC. The whole variable domain, filled in from reference TRBV28 and TRBJ2-7, reads DVKVTQSSRYLVKRTGEKVFLECVQDMDHENMFWYRQDPGLGLRLIYFSYDVKMKEKGDIPEGYSVSREKKERFSLILESASTNQTSMYLCASSSDQLAGVYEQYFGPGTRLTVT.

This clonotype was picked up many times. The rearrangement joins TRBV28 to TRBJ1-1; weak D call: TRBD1 (6 bases). Germline V gene lookup returns CDR1 MDHEN and CDR2 SYDVKM. The germline V and J ends were trimmed by 4 bases and 0 bases, with 12 bases remaining between them. CDR3 length: 15 amino acids. CDR3 coding DNA: TGTGCCAGCAGTTCGCCCGGGGGGCTGAACACTGAAGCTTTCTTT. Translation: CASSSPGGLNTEAFF.

This clonotype was seen just once. This rearrangement joins TRBV29-1 to TRBJ2-2; no firm D call. The V end was cut by 2 bases, the J end by 1 base, with 8 bases between. The length of the CDR3 is 14 residues. Germline CDR1 is SQVTM and CDR2 is ANQGSEA. CDR3 sequence (DNA): TGCAGCGTTGAATCGCGCGGGAACACCGGGGAGCTGTTTTTT. As protein: CSVESRGNTGELFF.

This clonotype was seen ten or more times. The chain has TRBV7-3 and TRBJ2-1; TRBD2 might be the D (5 bases). The V end was cut by 5 bases, the J end by 12 bases, with 20 bases between. The germline V gene encodes CDR1 SGHTA and CDR2 FQGTGA. The CDR3 runs 14 residues. This CDR3 is CASSPSNSPRGQFF. CDR3 bases: TGTGCCAGCAGCCCCTCCAATAGCCCCCGGGGGCAGTTCTTC.

This clonotype occurred many times. The CDR3 is CAIQTGVTGELFF. In DNA, the CDR3 is TGTGCCATCCAGACAGGAGTAACCGGGGAGCTGTTTTTT. The rearrangement uses TRBV10-3 and TRBJ2-2; TRBD1 might be the D (6 bases). V dropped 8 bases and J dropped 5 bases, with 12 bases sitting between them. From germline, CDR1 is ENHRY and CDR2 SYGVKD. The CDR3 is 13 amino acids.

This clonotype was picked up many times. The chain joins TRBV12-3 or TRBV12-4 to TRBJ1-1; the D is unclear. V shed 6 bases and J shed 1 base, with 15 bases lying between them. The CDR3 runs 15 residues. The CDR3 is CASSLSGLRNTEAFF. CDR3 DNA sequence: TGTGCCAGCAGCCTCTCCGGACTCAGGAACACTGAAGCTTTCTTT.

The table lists this clonotype with many counts. The genes are TRBV6-5 and TRBJ2-5, with a weak D call TRBD1 (6 bases). This CDR3 has 14 residues. The germline CDR1 and CDR2 sequences are MNHEY and SVGAGI. Trimming pared 2 bases from V and 1 base from J, leaving 8 bases between. CDR3 DNA: TGTGCCAGCAGTTACGAGGGGGTCCAAGAGACCCAGTACTTC. Its protein is CASSYEGVQETQYF.

The table lists this clonotype with many counts. The chain is built from TRBV11-2 and TRBJ2-3; no clear D gene. Per the germline V gene, CDR1 is SGHAT and CDR2 is FQNNGV. CDR3 length: 13 residues. V was shortened by 4 bases and J by 1 base, with 6 bases between the two germline ends. The CDR3 nucleotides are TGTGCCAGCAGCTCCCAAGGCACAGATACGCAGTATTTT. It is translated as CASSSQGTDTQYF.